Following are 10 T cell receptor beta chains from one sample sequenced in a study of blood T cell repertoires in COVID-19. Clones were read by immunoSEQ multiplex PCR, and TCRdb kept only the in-frame ones, dropping some. The data contain about 74,000 clones, about 80% of them singletons. Input material: peripheral blood. The receptors shown here come from a human donor in a cohort sampled during active COVID-19.

The V gene is TRBV29-1, the J gene TRBJ2-7; D is perhaps TRBD2 (6 bases). The CDR3 totals 12 residues. V was clipped by 1 base and J by 4 bases, with 8 bases between them. Germline values: CDR1 SQVTM, CDR2 ANQGSEA. The CDR3 loop is CSVEAGGYEQYF. CDR3 sequence (DNA): TGCAGCGTTGAAGCTGGGGGGTACGAGCAGTACTTC.

The chain couples TRBV6-5 to TRBJ1-5; D gene ambiguous. V dropped 9 bases and J dropped 0 bases, with 9 bases sitting between them. CDR3 size: 13 residues. The germline V gene has CDR1 MNHEY and CDR2 SVGAGI. The CDR3 nucleotides read TGTGCCAGTAGAGGATATAGCAATCAGCCCCAGCATTTT. Residues: CASRGYSNQPQHF.

This clone was seen just once. The chain is built from TRBV9 and TRBJ1-1; 8 nucleotides match TRBD1. The V segment lost 2 bases and the J segment 5 bases; nucleotides outside the gene matches: 8. This CDR3 comprises 15 residues. Germline V gene sequence: CDR1 SGDLS, CDR2 YYNGEE. This CDR3 is CASSVSQGARTEAFF. The CDR3 bases are TGTGCCAGCAGCGTTTCTCAGGGGGCGAGGACTGAAGCTTTCTTT.

The chain recombines TRBV4-1 with TRBJ1-6; D possibly corresponds to TRBD1 (5 bases). Germline V gives CDR1 MGHRA, CDR2 YSYEKL. The CDR3 extends over 16 amino acids. Trimming took 1 base from V and 6 from J, leaving 13 bases between them. The CDR3 region is CASSQGLQGPNSPLHF. CDR3 bases: TGCGCCAGCAGCCAAGGTCTTCAGGGCCCTAATTCACCCCTCCACTTT.

The chain combines TRBV3-1 (or the pseudogene TRBV3-2) with TRBJ1-4; 9 nucleotides agree with TRBD1. The germline gives CDR1 LGHDT, CDR2 YNNKEL (reference sequence). V lost 1 base, J lost 8 bases, and 8 bases stayed unmatched. CDR3 length: 16 residues. CDR3 DNA sequence: TGTGCCAGCAGCCAAGGGATCGGGACAGGGATGGAAAAACTGTTTTTT. Translated, it gives CASSQGIGTGMEKLFF.

The chain couples TRBV6-2 or TRBV6-3 to TRBJ2-5, with D possibly matching TRBD2 (6 bases). Trimming left V 2 bases short and J 9 bases short, with 10 bases between. Germline V CDR1 and CDR2: MNHEY, SVGEGT. The CDR3 is 12 residues long. The CDR3 here is CASSYAAGSQYF. The DNA for the CDR3 is TGTGCCAGCAGTTACGCTGCGGGGTCCCAGTACTTC.

In this sample, this clone turned up a few times. The rearrangement joins TRBV10-1 to TRBJ2-1, with 10 bases lining up with TRBD1. Germline assignment: CDR1 WNHNN and CDR2 SYGVQD (reference sequence). The length of the CDR3 is 15 residues. The ends lost 3 bases at V and 2 bases at J; junction bases unmatched: 1. The CDR3, as DNA: TGCGCCAGCAGTGACGGGACAGGGGCCTACAATGAGCAGTTCTTC. It specifies CASSDGTGAYNEQFF.

This clone was seen a handful of times. This chain uses TRBV28 with TRBJ1-5, with 10 bases that match TRBD1. This CDR3 contains 13 residues. V dropped 4 bases and J dropped 7; count of bases not matched to a gene: 1. CDR1 MDHEN and CDR2 SYDVKM come from the germline V gene. The CDR3 region is CASSSDRGQPQHF. The CDR3 bases are TGTGCCAGCAGTTCGGACAGGGGGCAGCCCCAGCATTTT. Full variable domain (remainder filled in from reference TRBV28 and TRBJ1-5): DVKVTQSSRYLVKRTGEKVFLECVQDMDHENMFWYRQDPGLGLRLIYFSYDVKMKEKGDIPEGYSVSREKKERFSLILESASTNQTSMYLCASSSDRGQPQHFGDGTRLSIL.

This CDR3 reads CASSPRGSGIQETQYF. DNA of the CDR3: TGTGCCAGCAGTCCTCGTGGTAGCGGGATCCAAGAGACCCAGTACTTC. The V call is TRBV28, the J call TRBJ2-5, with 8 nucleotides matching TRBD2. Trimming removed 5 bases from V and 1 base from J; junction bases left unmatched: 9. CDR3 length equals 16 residues. Germline CDR1 reads MDHEN; CDR2 reads SYDVKM.

The chain joins TRBV6-6 to TRBJ2-6; 8 positions agree with TRBD1. Germline values: CDR1 MNHNY, CDR2 SVGAGI (reference sequence). The CDR3 sequence is 21 residues long. The V gene end was trimmed by 6 bases and the J gene end by 0 bases; junction bases not matched to a gene: 19. CDR3 loop: CASSQQPGTGRPSSGANVLTF. CDR3 DNA sequence: TGTGCCAGCAGCCAACAGCCCGGGACAGGTAGACCAAGCTCTGGGGCCAACGTCCTGACTTTC.